This T cell receptor beta chain originates from a study of shared clonotypes between healthy human individuals. The CDR3 has 17 residues. The ends lost 0 bases at V and 3 bases at J; junction bases unmatched: 10. Per the germline V gene, CDR1 is SGHRS and CDR2 is YFSETQ. Terminally differentiated effector memory CD45RA+ cells were excluded from the naive CD8 cells, which were CD45RO-negative and positively selected for CCR7. Libraries were prepared by immunoSEQ multiplex PCR; TCRdb keeps only in-frame clonotypes and omits some of them. The table has about 2.2 million clones, 90% to 95% seen once; the top ten hold 1.5% to 2%.

Specimen: naive CD8+ T cells from PBMCs. This TCR was sampled from a man aged 18-30 years in good health. Some clones in this sample may be carry-over from other donors' samples. The chain recombines TRBV5-1 with TRBJ2-3; 7 bases are a match to TRBD2. The CDR3 sequence: CASSLAGSGIGTDTQYF. CDR3 in DNA: TGCGCCAGCAGCTTGGCCGGAAGCGGGATTGGGACAGATACGCAGTATTTT.